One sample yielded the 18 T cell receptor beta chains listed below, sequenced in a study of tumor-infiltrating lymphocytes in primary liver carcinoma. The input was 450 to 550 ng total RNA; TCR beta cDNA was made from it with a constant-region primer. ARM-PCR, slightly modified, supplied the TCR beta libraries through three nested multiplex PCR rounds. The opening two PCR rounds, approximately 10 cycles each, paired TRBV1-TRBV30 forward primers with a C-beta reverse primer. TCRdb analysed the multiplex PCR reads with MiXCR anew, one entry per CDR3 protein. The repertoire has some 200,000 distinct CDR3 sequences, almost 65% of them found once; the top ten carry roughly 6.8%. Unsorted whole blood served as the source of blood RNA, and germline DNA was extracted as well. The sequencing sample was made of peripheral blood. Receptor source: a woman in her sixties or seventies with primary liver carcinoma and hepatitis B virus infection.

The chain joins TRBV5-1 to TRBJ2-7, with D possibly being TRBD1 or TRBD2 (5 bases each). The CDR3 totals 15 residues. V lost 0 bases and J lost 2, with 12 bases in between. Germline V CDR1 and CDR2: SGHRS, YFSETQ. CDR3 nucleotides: TGCGCCAGCAGCTTGGTACGGGGCATCACCTACGAGCAGTACTTC. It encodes CASSLVRGITYEQYF.

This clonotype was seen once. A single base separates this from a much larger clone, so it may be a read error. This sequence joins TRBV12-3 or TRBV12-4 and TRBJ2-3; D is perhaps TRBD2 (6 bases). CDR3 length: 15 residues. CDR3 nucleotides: TGTGCCGGCAGCCTGGGCGGGATGGGGACAGATACGCAGTATTTT. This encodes CAGSLGGMGTDTQYF.

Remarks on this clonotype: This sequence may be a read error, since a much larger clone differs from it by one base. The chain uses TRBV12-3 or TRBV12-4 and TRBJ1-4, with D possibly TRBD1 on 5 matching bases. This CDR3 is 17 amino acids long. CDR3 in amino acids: CASSFPLDSATNEKQFF. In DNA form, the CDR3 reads TGTGCCAGCAGTTTCCCCCTAGACAGTGCAACTAATGAAAAACAGTTTTTT.

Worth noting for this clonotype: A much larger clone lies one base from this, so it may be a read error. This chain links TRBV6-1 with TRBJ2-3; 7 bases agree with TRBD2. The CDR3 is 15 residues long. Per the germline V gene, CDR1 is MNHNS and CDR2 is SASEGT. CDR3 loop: CAGSLSGASTDTQYF. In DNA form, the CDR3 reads TGTGCCGGCAGTCTGAGCGGGGCTTCCACAGATACGCAGTATTTT.

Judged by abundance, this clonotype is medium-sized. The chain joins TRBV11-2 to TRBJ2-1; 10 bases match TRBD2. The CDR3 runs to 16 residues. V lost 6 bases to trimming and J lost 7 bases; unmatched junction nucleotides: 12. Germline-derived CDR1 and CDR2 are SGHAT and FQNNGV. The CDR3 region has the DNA TGTGCCAGCAGACTACCGGGGACTAGCGTCTCGAATGAGCAGTTCTTC. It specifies CASRLPGTSVSNEQFF.

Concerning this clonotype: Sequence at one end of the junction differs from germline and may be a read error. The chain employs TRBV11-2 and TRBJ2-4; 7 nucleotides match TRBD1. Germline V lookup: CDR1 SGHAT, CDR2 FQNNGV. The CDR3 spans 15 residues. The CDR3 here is CAGSSLRDSKNIQYF. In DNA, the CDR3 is TGTGCCGGCAGCTCTCTCCGGGACAGTAAAAACATTCAGTACTTC. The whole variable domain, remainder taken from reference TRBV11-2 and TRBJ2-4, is EAGVAQSPRYKIIEKRQSVAFWCNPISGHATLYWYQQILGQGPKLLIQFQNNGVVDDSQLPKDRFSAERLKGVDSTLKIQPAKLEDSAVYLCAGSSLRDSKNIQYFGAGTRLSVL.

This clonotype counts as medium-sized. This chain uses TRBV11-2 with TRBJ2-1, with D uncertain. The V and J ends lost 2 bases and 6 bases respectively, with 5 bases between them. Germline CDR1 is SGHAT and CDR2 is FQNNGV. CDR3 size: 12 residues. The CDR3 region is CASSLSSNEQFF. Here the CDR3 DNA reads TGTGCCAGCAGCTTAAGCTCCAATGAGCAGTTCTTC.

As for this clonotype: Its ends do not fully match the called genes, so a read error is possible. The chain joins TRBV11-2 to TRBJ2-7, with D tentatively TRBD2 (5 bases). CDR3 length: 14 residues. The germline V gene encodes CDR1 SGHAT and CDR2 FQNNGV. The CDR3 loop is CASSLEILVNEQYF. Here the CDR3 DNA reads TGTGCCAGCAGTTTAGAGATACTAGTAAACGAGCAGTACTTC.

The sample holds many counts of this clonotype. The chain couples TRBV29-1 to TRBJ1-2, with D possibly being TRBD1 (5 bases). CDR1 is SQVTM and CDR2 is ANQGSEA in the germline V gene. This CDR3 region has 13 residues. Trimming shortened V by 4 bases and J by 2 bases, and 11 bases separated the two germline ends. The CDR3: CSVGGGGNYGYTF. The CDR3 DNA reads TGCAGCGTTGGTGGGGGGGGGAACTATGGCTACACCTTC. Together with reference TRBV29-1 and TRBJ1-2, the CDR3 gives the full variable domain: SAVISQKPSRDICQRGTSLTIQCQVDSQVTMMFWYRQQPGQSLTLIATANQGSEATYESGFVIDKFPISRPNLTFSTLTVSNMSPEDSSIYLCSVGGGGNYGYTFGSGTRLTVV.

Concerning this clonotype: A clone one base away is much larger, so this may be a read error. CDR3 nucleotides: TGCACCAGCAGCCAAGATATCGGCAAGGAGACCCAGTACTTC. Protein sequence: CTSSQDIGKETQYF. The chain links TRBV4-1 to TRBJ2-5; D not certain. CDR3 length: 14 residues. Germline CDR1 reads MGHRA; CDR2 reads YSYEKL.

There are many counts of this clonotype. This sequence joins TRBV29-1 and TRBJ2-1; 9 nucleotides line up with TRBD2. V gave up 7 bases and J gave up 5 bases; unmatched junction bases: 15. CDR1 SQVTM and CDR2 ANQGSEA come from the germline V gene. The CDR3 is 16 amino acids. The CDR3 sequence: CSDPGVAGDTNNEQFF. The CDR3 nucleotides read TGCAGCGACCCCGGGGTAGCGGGAGATACGAACAATGAGCAGTTCTTC.

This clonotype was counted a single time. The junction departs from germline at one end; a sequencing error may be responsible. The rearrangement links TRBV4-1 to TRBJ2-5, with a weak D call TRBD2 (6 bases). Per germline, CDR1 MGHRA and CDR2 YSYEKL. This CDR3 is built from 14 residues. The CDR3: CARSKGTREETQYF. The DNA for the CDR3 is TGCGCCCGCAGCAAGGGCACCCGGGAGGAGACCCAGTACTTC.

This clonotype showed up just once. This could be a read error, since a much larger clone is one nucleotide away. CDR3: CTSSPRGIIAFF. CDR3 nucleotide sequence: TGTACCAGCAGCCCCAGGGGGATTATAGCTTTCTTT. The V gene is TRBV12-3 or TRBV12-4, the J gene TRBJ1-1; 7 bases fit TRBD1. There are 12 residues in the CDR3.

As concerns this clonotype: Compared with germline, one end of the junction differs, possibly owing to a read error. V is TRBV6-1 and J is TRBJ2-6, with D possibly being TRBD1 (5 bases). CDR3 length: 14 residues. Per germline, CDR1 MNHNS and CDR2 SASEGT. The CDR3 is CASTLISGANILTF. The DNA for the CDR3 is TGTGCCAGCACCCTTATCTCTGGGGCCAACATCCTGACTTTC.

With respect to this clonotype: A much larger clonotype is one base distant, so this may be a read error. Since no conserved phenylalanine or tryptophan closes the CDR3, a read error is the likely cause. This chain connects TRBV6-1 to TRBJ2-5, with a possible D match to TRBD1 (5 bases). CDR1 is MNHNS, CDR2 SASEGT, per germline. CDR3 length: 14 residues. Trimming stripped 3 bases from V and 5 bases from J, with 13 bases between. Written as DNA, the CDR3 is TGTGCCAGCAGTGATACACAGGTCACTGAGACCCAGTACATC. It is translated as CASSDTQVTETQYI.

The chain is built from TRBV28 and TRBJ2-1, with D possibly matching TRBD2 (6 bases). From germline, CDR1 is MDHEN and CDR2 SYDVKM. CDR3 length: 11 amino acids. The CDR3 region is CVTSSNNEQFF. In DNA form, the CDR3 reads TGTGTGACTAGTAGCAACAATGAGCAGTTCTTC.

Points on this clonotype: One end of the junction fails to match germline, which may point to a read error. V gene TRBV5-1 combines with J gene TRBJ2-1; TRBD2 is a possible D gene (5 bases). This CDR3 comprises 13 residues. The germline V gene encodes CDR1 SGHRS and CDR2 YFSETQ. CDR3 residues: CASSLDQEDDQFF. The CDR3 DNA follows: TGCGCCAGCAGTTTGGACCAGGAGGATGATCAGTTCTTC.

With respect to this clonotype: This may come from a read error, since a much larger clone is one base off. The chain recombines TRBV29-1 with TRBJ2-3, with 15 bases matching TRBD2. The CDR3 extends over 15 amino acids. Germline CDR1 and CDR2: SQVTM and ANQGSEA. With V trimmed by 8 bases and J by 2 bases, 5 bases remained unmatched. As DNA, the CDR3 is TGCAGCACCCGGACTAGCGGGAGGGCCACAGATACGCAGTATTTT. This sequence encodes CSTRTSGRATDTQYF.